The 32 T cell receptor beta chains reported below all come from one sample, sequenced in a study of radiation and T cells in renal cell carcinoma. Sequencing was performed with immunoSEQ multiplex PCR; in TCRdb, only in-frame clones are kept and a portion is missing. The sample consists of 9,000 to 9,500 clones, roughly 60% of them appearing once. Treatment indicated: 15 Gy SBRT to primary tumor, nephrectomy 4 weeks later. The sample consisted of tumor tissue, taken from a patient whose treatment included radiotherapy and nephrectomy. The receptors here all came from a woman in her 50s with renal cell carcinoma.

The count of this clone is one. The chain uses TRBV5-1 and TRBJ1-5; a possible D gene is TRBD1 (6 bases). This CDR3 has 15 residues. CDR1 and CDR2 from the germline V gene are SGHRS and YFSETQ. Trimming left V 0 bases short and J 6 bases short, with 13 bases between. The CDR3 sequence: CASSLGGGGGQPQHF. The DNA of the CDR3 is TGCGCCAGCAGCTTGGGAGGGGGTGGAGGTCAGCCCCAGCATTTT. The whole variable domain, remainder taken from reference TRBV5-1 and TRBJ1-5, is KAGVTQTPRYLIKTRGQQVTLSCSPISGHRSVSWYQQTPGQGLQFLFEYFSETQRNKGNFPGRFSGRQFSNSRSEMNVSTLELGDSALYLCASSLGGGGGQPQHFGDGTRLSIL.

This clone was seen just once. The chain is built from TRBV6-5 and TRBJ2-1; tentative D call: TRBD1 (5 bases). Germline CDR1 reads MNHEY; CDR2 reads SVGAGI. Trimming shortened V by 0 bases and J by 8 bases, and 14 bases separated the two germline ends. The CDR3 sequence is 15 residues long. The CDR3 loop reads CASSYSSSRADEQFF. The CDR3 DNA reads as TGTGCCAGCAGTTACTCTTCCAGCAGGGCCGATGAGCAGTTCTTC.

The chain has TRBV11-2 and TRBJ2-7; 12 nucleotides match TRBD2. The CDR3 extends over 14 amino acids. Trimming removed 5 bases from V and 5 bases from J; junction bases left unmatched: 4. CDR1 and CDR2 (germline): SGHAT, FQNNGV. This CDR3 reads CASSLTSGSDEQYF. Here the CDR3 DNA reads TGTGCCAGCAGCCTGACTAGCGGGAGCGACGAGCAGTACTTC.

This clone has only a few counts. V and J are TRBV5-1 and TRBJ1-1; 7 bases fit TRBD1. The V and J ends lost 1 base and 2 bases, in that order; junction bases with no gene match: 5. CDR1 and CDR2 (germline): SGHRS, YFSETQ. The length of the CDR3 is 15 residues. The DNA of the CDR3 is TGCGCCAGCAGCTTGTCCGGGACAGCCAACACTGAAGCTTTCTTT. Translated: CASSLSGTANTEAFF.

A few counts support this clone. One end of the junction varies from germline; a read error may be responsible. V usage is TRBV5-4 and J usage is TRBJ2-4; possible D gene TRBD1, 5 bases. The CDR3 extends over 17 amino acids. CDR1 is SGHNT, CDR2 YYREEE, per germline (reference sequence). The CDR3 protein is CASSQEEGALAKNIQYF. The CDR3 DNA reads TGCGCCAGCAGCCAAGAGGAAGGGGCTCTAGCCAAAAACATTCAGTACTTC.

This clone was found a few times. This CDR3 reads CASSLGTSGTYMEDTQYF. In DNA form, the CDR3 reads TGCGCCAGCAGCCTCGGGACTAGCGGAACGTACATGGAGGATACGCAGTATTTT. The chain has TRBV5-1 and TRBJ2-3; TRBD2 matches at 11 bases. V shed 4 bases and J 6 bases; nucleotides not matched to a gene: 16. Germline V gene sequence: CDR1 SGHRS, CDR2 YFSETQ. CDR3 length equals 18 residues.

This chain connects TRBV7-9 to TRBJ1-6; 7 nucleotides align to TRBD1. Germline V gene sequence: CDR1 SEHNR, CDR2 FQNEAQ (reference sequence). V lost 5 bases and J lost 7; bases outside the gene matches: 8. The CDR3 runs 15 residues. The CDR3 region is CASSNYQGENSPLHF. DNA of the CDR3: TGTGCCAGCAGCAACTATCAGGGGGAGAATTCACCCCTCCACTTT. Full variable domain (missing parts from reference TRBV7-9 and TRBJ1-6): DTGVSQNPRHKITKRGQNVTFRCDPISEHNRLYWYRQTLGQGPEFLTYFQNEAQLEKSRLLSDRFSAERPKGSFSTLEIQRTEQGDSAMYLCASSNYQGENSPLHFGNGTRLTVT.

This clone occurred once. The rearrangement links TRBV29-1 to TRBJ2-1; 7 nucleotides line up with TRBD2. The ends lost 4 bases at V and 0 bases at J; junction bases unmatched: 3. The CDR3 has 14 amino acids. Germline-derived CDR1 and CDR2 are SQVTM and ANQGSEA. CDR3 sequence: CSVVAGDSYNEQFF. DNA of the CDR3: TGCAGCGTTGTGGCGGGGGACTCCTACAATGAGCAGTTCTTC.

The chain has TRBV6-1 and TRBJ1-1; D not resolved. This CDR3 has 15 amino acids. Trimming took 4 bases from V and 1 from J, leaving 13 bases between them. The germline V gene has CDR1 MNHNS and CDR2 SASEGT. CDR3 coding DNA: TGTGCCAGCAGTGTCATGGAGAGAGGGAACACTGAAGCTTTCTTT. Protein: CASSVMERGNTEAFF.

The CDR3 DNA reads TGTGCCAGCAGTGACTGGAGTTCTGGGCCGGACGGCTACACCTTC. It codes for CASSDWSSGPDGYTF. The gene calls are TRBV2 and TRBJ1-2, with D uncertain. Per germline, CDR1 SNHLY and CDR2 FYNNEI. This CDR3 is built from 15 residues. The V end lost 3 bases, the J end lost 8 bases, and 19 bases lay between the germline ends.

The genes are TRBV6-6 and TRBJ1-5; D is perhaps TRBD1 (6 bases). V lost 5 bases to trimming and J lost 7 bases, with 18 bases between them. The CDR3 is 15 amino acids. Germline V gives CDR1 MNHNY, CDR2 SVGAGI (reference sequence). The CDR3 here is CASSRLGGAEQPQHF. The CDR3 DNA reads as TGTGCCAGCAGTCGCCTTGGGGGCGCGGAACAGCCCCAGCATTTT.

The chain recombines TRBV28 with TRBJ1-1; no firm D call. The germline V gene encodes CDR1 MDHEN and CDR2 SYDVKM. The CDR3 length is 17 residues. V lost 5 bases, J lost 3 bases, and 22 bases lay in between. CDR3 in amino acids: CASSTNRASDRDTEAFF. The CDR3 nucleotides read TGTGCCAGCAGTACTAACCGGGCCTCTGATAGGGACACTGAAGCTTTCTTT. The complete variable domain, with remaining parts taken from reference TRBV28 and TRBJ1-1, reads DVKVTQSSRYLVKRTGEKVFLECVQDMDHENMFWYRQDPGLGLRLIYFSYDVKMKEKGDIPEGYSVSREKKERFSLILESASTNQTSMYLCASSTNRASDRDTEAFFGQGTRLTVV.

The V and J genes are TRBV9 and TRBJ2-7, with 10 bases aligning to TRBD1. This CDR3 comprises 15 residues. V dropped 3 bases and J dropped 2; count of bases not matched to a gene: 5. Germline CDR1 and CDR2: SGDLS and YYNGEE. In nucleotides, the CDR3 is TGTGCCAGCAGCGCTGACAGGGGGCAAACCTACGAGCAGTACTTC. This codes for CASSADRGQTYEQYF.

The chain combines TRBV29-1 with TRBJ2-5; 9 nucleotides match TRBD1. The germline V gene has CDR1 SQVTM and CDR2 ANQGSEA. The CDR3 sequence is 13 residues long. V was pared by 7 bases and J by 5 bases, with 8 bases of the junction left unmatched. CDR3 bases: TGCAGCGGTGCGGGACAGGGTGGGGAGACCCAGTACTTC. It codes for CSGAGQGGETQYF.

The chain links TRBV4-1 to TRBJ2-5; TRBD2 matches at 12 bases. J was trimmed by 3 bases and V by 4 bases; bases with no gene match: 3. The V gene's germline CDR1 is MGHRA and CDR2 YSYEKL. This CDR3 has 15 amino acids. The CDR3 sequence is CASSRGLAGKETQYF. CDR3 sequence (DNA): TGCGCCAGCAGCCGAGGACTAGCGGGAAAAGAGACCCAGTACTTC.

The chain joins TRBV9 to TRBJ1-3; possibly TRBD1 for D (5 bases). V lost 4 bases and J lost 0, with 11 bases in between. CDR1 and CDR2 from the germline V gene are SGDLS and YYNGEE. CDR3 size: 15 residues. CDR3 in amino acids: CASSTTGVSGNTIYF. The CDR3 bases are TGTGCCAGCAGCACAACAGGAGTCTCTGGAAACACCATATATTTT.

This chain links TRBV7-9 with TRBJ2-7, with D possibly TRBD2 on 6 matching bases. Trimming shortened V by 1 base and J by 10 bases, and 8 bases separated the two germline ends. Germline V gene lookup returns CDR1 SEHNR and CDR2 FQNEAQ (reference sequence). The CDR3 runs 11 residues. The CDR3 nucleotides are TGTGCCAGCAGCTTAGAAGGACTACAGTACTTC. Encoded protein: CASSLEGLQYF.

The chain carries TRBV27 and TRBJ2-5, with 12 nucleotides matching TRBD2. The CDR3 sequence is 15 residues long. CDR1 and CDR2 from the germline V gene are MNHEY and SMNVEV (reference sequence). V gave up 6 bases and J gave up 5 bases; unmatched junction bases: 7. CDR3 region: CASSTTSGSWETQYF. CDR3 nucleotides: TGTGCCAGCAGCACGACTAGCGGGAGTTGGGAGACCCAGTACTTC.

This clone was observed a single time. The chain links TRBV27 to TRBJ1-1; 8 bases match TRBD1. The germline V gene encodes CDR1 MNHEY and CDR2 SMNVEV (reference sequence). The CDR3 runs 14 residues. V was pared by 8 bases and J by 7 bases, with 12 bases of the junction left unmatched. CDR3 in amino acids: CASSSADRAFEAFF. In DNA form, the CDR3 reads TGTGCCAGCTCTTCCGCGGACAGGGCGTTTGAAGCTTTCTTT.

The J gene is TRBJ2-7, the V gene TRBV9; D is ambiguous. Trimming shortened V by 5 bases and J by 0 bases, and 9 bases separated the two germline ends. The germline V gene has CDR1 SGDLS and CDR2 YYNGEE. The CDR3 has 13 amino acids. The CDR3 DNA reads TGTGCCAGCAGTGAGGAGAGCTCCTACGAGCAGTACTTC. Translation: CASSEESSYEQYF.

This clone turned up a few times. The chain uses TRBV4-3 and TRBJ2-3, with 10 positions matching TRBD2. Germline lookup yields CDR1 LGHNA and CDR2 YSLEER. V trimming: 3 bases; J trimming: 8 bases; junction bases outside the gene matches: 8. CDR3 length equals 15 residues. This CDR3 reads CASSQRLAGEITQYF. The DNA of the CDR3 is TGCGCCAGCAGCCAGCGACTAGCGGGTGAAATTACGCAGTATTTT.

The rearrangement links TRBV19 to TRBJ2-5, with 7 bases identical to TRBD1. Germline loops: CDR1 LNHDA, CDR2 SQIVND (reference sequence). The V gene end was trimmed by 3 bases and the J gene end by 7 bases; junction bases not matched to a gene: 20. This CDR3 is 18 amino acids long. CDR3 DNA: TGTGCCAGTAGTATGAGAATTAGCCGGACAGGAAGCTCGGGGACCCAGTACTTC. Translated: CASSMRISRTGSSGTQYF.

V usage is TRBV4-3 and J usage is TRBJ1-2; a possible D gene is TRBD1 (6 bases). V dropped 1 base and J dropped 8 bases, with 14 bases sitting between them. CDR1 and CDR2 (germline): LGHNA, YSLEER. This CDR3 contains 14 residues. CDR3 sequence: CASSQVLGGRGYTF. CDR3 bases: TGCGCCAGCAGCCAAGTTTTGGGGGGCCGGGGCTACACCTTC.

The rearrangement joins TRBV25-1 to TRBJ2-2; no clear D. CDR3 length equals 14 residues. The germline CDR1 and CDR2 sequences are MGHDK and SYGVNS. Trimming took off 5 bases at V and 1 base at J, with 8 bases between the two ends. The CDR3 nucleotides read TGTGCCAGCAGTTTGCCAGGGAACACCGGGGAGCTGTTTTTT. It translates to CASSLPGNTGELFF.

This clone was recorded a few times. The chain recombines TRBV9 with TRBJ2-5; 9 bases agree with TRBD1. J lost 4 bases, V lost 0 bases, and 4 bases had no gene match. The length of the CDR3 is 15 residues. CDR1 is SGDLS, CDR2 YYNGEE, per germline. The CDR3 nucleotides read TGTGCCAGCAGCGTAGAGAGGGGACAGGGAGAGACCCAGTACTTC. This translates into CASSVERGQGETQYF.

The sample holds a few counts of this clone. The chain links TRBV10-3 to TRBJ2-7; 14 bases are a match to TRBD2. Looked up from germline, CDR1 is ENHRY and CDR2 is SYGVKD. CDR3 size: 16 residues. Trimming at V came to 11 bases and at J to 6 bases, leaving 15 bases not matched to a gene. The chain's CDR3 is CAHAGLAGVRVSEQYF. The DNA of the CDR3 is TGTGCCCACGCGGGACTAGCGGGAGTGCGAGTCTCCGAGCAGTACTTC.

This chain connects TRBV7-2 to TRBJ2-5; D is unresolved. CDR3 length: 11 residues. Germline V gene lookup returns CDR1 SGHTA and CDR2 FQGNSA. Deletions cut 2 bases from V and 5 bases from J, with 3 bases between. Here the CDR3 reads CASSLYETQYF. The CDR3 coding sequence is TGTGCCAGCAGCTTATACGAGACCCAGTACTTC.

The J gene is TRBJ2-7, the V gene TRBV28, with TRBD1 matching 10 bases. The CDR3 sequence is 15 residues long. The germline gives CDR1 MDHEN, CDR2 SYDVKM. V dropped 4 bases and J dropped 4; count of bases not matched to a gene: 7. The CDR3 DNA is TGTGCCAGCAGTTCCCCTCCGGACAGGGGGTACGAGCAGTACTTC. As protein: CASSSPPDRGYEQYF.

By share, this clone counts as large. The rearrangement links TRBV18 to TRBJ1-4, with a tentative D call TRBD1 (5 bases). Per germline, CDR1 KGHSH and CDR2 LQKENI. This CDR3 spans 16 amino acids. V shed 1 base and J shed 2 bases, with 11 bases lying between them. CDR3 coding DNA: TGTGCCAGCTCACCACTCCCGGGACTCACTAATGAAAAACTGTTTTTT. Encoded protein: CASSPLPGLTNEKLFF.

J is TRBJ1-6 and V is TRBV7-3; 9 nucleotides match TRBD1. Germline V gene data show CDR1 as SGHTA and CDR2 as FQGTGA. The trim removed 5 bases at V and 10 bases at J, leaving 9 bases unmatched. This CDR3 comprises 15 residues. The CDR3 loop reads CASSPTGTGYSPLHF. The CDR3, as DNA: TGTGCCAGCAGCCCGACCGGGACAGGGTACTCACCCCTCCACTTT.

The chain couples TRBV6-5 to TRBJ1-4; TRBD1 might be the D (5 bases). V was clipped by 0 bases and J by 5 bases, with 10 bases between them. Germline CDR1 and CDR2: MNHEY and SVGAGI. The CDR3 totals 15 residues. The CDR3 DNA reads TGTGCCAGCAGTTACTCGACGTGGGGGAATGAAAAACTGTTTTTT. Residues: CASSYSTWGNEKLFF.

The CDR3 protein is CASSGDPLRTSTNEKLFF. The CDR3 bases are TGTGCCAGTTCCGGTGACCCCTTAAGGACCTCAACTAATGAAAAACTGTTTTTT. V usage is TRBV19 and J usage is TRBJ1-4; D is ambiguous. Trimming removed 8 bases at V and 0 bases at J, with 22 bases between. The CDR3 loop spans 18 amino acids. CDR1 LNHDA and CDR2 SQIVND come from the germline V gene (reference sequence).